One and the same sample provided the 25 T cell receptor beta chains below, sequenced in a study of blood T cell repertoires in COVID-19. The repertoire was sequenced with immunoSEQ multiplex PCR; TCRdb's copy has only in-frame clones and lacks some. The table records some 400,000 clones, about 90% of them present only once. Sequenced sample: peripheral blood. The receptors here all came from a woman in her fifties or sixties with COVID-19, enrolled during active disease.

The chain uses TRBV4-1 and TRBJ2-1; the match to TRBD1 covers 9 bases. CDR3 length: 14 amino acids. Germline V gene data show CDR1 as MGHRA and CDR2 as YSYEKL. After removal of 3 bases from V and 5 bases from J, the junction contained 2 bases not matched to a gene. The CDR3 coding sequence is TGCGCCAGCAGCCACGGGACAGGGAACAATGAGCAGTTCTTC. Amino acid sequence: CASSHGTGNNEQFF.

V gene TRBV12-3 or TRBV12-4 combines with J gene TRBJ1-1; TRBD1 aligns across 10 bases. This CDR3 is built from 13 residues. V was pared by 6 bases and J by 4 bases, with 2 bases of the junction left unmatched. The CDR3 coding sequence is TGTGCCAGCAGGTGGACAGGGGGCACTGAAGCTTTCTTT. Its translation: CASRWTGGTEAFF.

The gene calls are TRBV5-1 and TRBJ2-5; 8 bases agree with TRBD1. The germline gives CDR1 SGHRS, CDR2 YFSETQ. Trimming took 0 bases from V and 4 from J; bases not matched to a gene: 8. The CDR3 extends over 16 amino acids. The CDR3 DNA follows: TGCGCCAGCAGCTTGGTCCAAGCCAGGGGGCTAGAGACCCAGTACTTC. Translating gives CASSLVQARGLETQYF.

V is TRBV5-3 and J is TRBJ2-7, with a possible D match to TRBD2 (5 bases). TRBV5-3 is treated as an ORF (open reading frame) with a function not yet certain. The ends were cut back, 8 bases at V and 2 bases at J, with 20 bases in the middle. This CDR3 has 15 amino acids. As DNA, the CDR3 is TGTGCCAGGGTGTGGCGGGTGTTGCTAACCTACGAGCAGTACTTC. Translated, it gives CARVWRVLLTYEQYF.

CDR3: CASGLSSTDTQYF. Written as DNA, the CDR3 is TGTGCTAGTGGACTCTCTAGCACAGATACGCAGTATTTT. The chain has TRBV12-5 and TRBJ2-3, with D hard to call. The CDR3 spans 13 residues. Germline loops: CDR1 LGHNT, CDR2 FRNRAP. V shed 6 bases and J shed 0 bases, with 7 bases lying between them.

The rearrangement links TRBV6-6 to TRBJ1-1, with D possibly TRBD1 on 6 matching bases. The CDR3 loop spans 16 amino acids. V was trimmed by 5 bases and J by 11 bases, leaving 27 bases between them. The germline gives CDR1 MNHNY, CDR2 SVGAGI (reference sequence). The chain's CDR3 is CASSPITLDRSPAAFF. CDR3 in DNA: TGTGCCAGCAGTCCCATTACCCTCGACAGGTCGCCTGCCGCTTTCTTT.

A few counts support this clone. J is TRBJ1-1 and V is TRBV19; D is unclear. CDR1 is LNHDA, CDR2 SQIVND, per germline (reference sequence). The length of the CDR3 is 14 residues. Trimming removed 3 bases from V and 0 bases from J, with 8 bases in between. DNA of the CDR3: TGTGCCAGTAGTATCGTGAACATGAACACTGAAGCTTTCTTT. Its translation: CASSIVNMNTEAFF.

V gene TRBV2 combines with J gene TRBJ1-1, with D possibly TRBD1 on 5 matching bases. This CDR3 is built from 13 residues. The germline gives CDR1 SNHLY, CDR2 FYNNEI. With 0 bases removed from V and 7 bases from J, the gap between germline ends came to 9 bases. DNA for the CDR3: TGTGCCAGCAGTGAAGCAGGGGCCAGTGAAGCTTTCTTT. Its protein product is CASSEAGASEAFF.

The chain recombines TRBV6-5 with TRBJ1-3, with 9 bases aligning to TRBD1. The length of the CDR3 is 15 residues. J gave up 1 base and V 6 bases, and 4 bases lay outside the gene matches. CDR1 and CDR2 from the germline V gene are MNHEY and SVGAGI. The CDR3 region is CASRFDRGSGNTIYF. The CDR3 nucleotides read TGTGCCAGCAGGTTTGACAGGGGGTCTGGAAACACCATATATTTT.

This rearrangement joins TRBV18 to TRBJ1-3, with a weak D call TRBD1 (5 bases). Per germline, CDR1 KGHSH and CDR2 LQKENI. Between the trimmed V and J ends, which lost 1 base and 2 bases, there was a span of 15 bases. The CDR3 spans 17 residues. The CDR3 region is CASSPLTGRGAGNTIYF. CDR3 DNA: TGTGCCAGCTCACCACTAACAGGCCGCGGAGCTGGAAACACCATATATTTT.

This clone came up a few times. The V and J genes are TRBV5-1 and TRBJ1-4, with TRBD1 matching over 7 bases. The CDR3 contains 16 residues. After removal of 4 bases from V and 10 bases from J, the junction contained 16 bases not matched to a gene. Germline CDR1 SGHRS, CDR2 YFSETQ. The CDR3 DNA is TGCGCCAGCAGCCAGAGTCCGGGACAGTTCCCCCGAAAACTGTTTTTT. This codes for CASSQSPGQFPRKLFF.

J is TRBJ1-4 and V is TRBV5-1; possibly TRBD1 for D (6 bases). CDR3 length equals 15 residues. V lost 0 bases to trimming and J lost 14 bases, with 20 bases between them. Looked up from germline, CDR1 is SGHRS and CDR2 is YFSETQ. As DNA, the CDR3 is TGCGCCAGCAGCTTGGGCAGGGGAGAAGATTATACCCTGTTTTTT. Protein product: CASSLGRGEDYTLFF.

This chain connects TRBV2 to TRBJ2-2; 11 bases align to TRBD1. Germline V gives CDR1 SNHLY, CDR2 FYNNEI. V lost 5 bases, J lost 5 bases, and 4 bases stayed unmatched. The CDR3 length is 15 residues. The CDR3 DNA reads as TGTGCCAGCAGTTATGGGACAGGGGGAACCGGGGAGCTGTTTTTT. Its protein is CASSYGTGGTGELFF. The variable domain in full, completed from reference TRBV2 and TRBJ2-2, reads EPEVTQTPSHQVTQMGQEVILRCVPISNHLYFYWYRQILGQKVEFLVSFYNNEISEKSEIFDDQFSVERPDGSNFTLKIRSTKLEDSAMYFCASSYGTGGTGELFFGEGSRLTVL.

The CDR3 coding sequence is TGTGCCAGCAGCCAAGCGGGACAAGCCGCCAGTACGCAGTATTTT. Amino acids: CASSQAGQAASTQYF. This sequence joins TRBV3-1 (or the pseudogene TRBV3-2) and TRBJ2-3; TRBD1 might be the D (6 bases). This CDR3 has 15 amino acids. Trimming left V 1 base short and J 8 bases short, with 16 bases between. CDR1 is LGHDT, CDR2 YNNKEL, per germline (reference sequence).

The table lists this clone with many counts. The chain uses TRBV18 and TRBJ1-2; the D is unclear. V lost 3 bases to trimming and J lost 7 bases, with 12 bases between them. CDR3 length: 13 residues. Germline-derived CDR1 and CDR2 are KGHSH and LQKENI. The CDR3 DNA reads as TGTGCCAGCTCACCTGACAACGTTGGTGGCTACACCTTC. It is translated as CASSPDNVGGYTF.

The chain recombines TRBV7-9 with TRBJ2-7; 8 bases map to TRBD1. The CDR3 is 15 residues long. CDR1 SEHNR and CDR2 FQNEAQ come from the germline V gene (reference sequence). V gave up 5 bases and J gave up 2 bases; unmatched junction bases: 8. CDR3 DNA: TGTGCCAGCAGCGAGCATTCGACAGGGGCCTACGAGCAGTACTTC. Translating gives CASSEHSTGAYEQYF.

J is TRBJ1-2 and V is TRBV6-5; D may be TRBD1 (5 bases). V lost 6 bases, J lost 0 bases, and 14 bases lay in between. The CDR3 runs to 15 residues. The germline gives CDR1 MNHEY, CDR2 SVGAGI. CDR3 residues: CASRTRDSANYGYTF. The CDR3 DNA sequence: TGTGCCAGCAGAACCCGGGACTCAGCTAACTATGGCTACACCTTC.

The chain has TRBV5-1 and TRBJ2-1, with 9 bases aligning to TRBD2. In germline, CDR1 is SGHRS, CDR2 YFSETQ. Trimming at V came to 5 bases and at J to 6 bases, leaving 9 bases not matched to a gene. The CDR3 sequence is 15 residues long. This chain's CDR3 is CASSWVAGAPNEQFF. The CDR3 bases are TGCGCCAGCAGTTGGGTAGCGGGGGCCCCCAATGAGCAGTTCTTC.

The chain recombines TRBV4-1 with TRBJ2-7; possibly TRBD2 for D (5 bases). V lost 3 bases and J lost 3, with 12 bases in between. Germline V gene lookup returns CDR1 MGHRA and CDR2 YSYEKL. The CDR3 sequence is 14 residues long. CDR3 nucleotides: TGCGCCAGCAGCCATCCGGGATCCCACTACGAGCAGTACTTC. Translation gives CASSHPGSHYEQYF.

The rearrangement links TRBV5-1 to TRBJ1-5; possible D gene TRBD1, 6 bases. Germline assignment: CDR1 SGHRS and CDR2 YFSETQ. V lost 8 bases and J 3 bases, leaving 12 bases between the germline ends. The length of the CDR3 is 13 residues. The chain's CDR3 is CASSTGLNQPQHF. DNA for the CDR3: TGCGCCAGTTCAACAGGGCTCAATCAGCCCCAGCATTTT.

To note about this clone: This sample includes further DNA sequences coding for the same CDR3. The chain employs TRBV3-1 (or the pseudogene TRBV3-2) and TRBJ1-5; weak D call: TRBD1 (5 bases). From germline, CDR1 is LGHDT and CDR2 YNNKEL (reference sequence). The CDR3 covers 13 residues. Trimming shortened V by 6 bases and J by 5 bases, and 11 bases separated the two germline ends. Here the CDR3 reads CASRGQGDQPQHF. The DNA of the CDR3 is TGTGCCAGCAGAGGGCAGGGCGATCAGCCCCAGCATTTT.

A few counts support this clone. This chain connects TRBV21-1 to TRBJ1-1. TRBV21-1 is a listed pseudogene. This CDR3 is built from 16 residues. The CDR3 region is CASSKPREPQDTEAFF. The CDR3 coding sequence is TGTGCCAGCAGCAAACCTCGGGAGCCCCAGGACACTGAAGCTTTCTTT.

The chain recombines TRBV11-2 with TRBJ2-5; no reliable D call. V lost 7 bases and J lost 2, with 5 bases in between. Per germline, CDR1 SGHAT and CDR2 FQNNGV. The CDR3 loop spans 11 amino acids. The CDR3 DNA follows: TGTGCCAGCACCCATCAAGAGACCCAGTACTTC. Amino acid sequence: CASTHQETQYF.

The V call is TRBV4-1, the J call TRBJ1-2; weak D call: TRBD1 (6 bases). Germline V gene sequence: CDR1 MGHRA, CDR2 YSYEKL. Trimming shortened V by 4 bases and J by 5 bases, and 17 bases separated the two germline ends. The CDR3 consists of 15 residues. The CDR3 DNA reads TGCGCCAGCAGCCTATCACAGGGAGGGGAGTATGGCTACACCTTC. This sequence encodes CASSLSQGGEYGYTF.

The table lists this clone with many counts. V gene TRBV28 combines with J gene TRBJ2-1; D not certain. Germline CDR1 MDHEN, CDR2 SYDVKM. The CDR3 totals 14 residues. Trimming removed 2 bases from V and 3 bases from J, with 8 bases in between. The CDR3 region is CASSLTTDYNEQFF. The DNA for the CDR3 is TGTGCCAGCAGTTTAACCACTGACTACAATGAGCAGTTCTTC.